The source of this T cell receptor (beta chain) is a study of T cell clusters in autoimmune cytopenias. Findings and caveats of the study: The T cell clusters were defined only in silico, without experimental functional validation. The cluster-lack signature was not seen for secondary cytopenia versus chronic lymphocytic leukemia. TRB repertoire shifts in secondary cytopenia and chronic lymphocytic leukemia mostly reflected lymphoma, not autoimmunity.

Approximately 36,000 genome equivalents of blood DNA were amplified for TRB. Concerning this clonotype itself: The antigen is not known.

TRB was amplified by touch-down multiplex PCR, primer pools A and B combined. TCRdb reanalyzed the multiplex PCR reads and collapses them to one entry per CDR3 protein, without DNA. Recorded here are under 8,500 distinct CDR3 sequences; the top ten clones represent around 3.2%. The sample was peripheral blood. This receptor was obtained from a human donor with an autoimmune cytopenia or autoimmune hepatitis (not recorded which).

Here the CDR3 reads CASSDGQGGANVLTF. The chain carries TRBV10-1 and TRBJ2-6; TCRdb picks TRBD1, but there is no DNA to check that call. Germline V gene data show CDR1 as WNHNN and CDR2 as SYGVQD (reference sequence). CDR3 length: 15 amino acids.